The T cell receptor beta chain under discussion was sequenced for a study of cytomegalovirus exposure and HLA in healthy donors. Whole-study findings and limits: Presence/absence comparisons presumed near-even sequencing depth among donors. The listing of 150 to 200 TCR beta chains classed them as cytomegalovirus-associated.

With 60 Vbeta and 13 Jbeta primers, the PCR was carried out. The data were produced by immunoSEQ multiplex PCR, yet TCRdb's version contains in-frame clones alone and is incomplete. The sample holds around 190,000 clones, 84% seen once. This cohort consisted of healthy bone marrow donors. To note about this clone: Its antigen is not known.

J was trimmed by 3 bases and V by 4 bases; bases with no gene match: 7. CDR3 length: 15 residues. Germline V gives CDR1 SGHNT, CDR2 YYREEE (reference sequence). The chain has TRBV5-4 and TRBJ2-7; TRBD1 matches at 10 bases. Input material: PBMCs. This sequence originates from a girl aged 2-10 years in good health and CMV-seropositive. The CDR3 nucleotides are TGTGCCAGCAGCGCAGGACAGGGGGGAGGCTACGAGCAGTACTTC. Encoded protein: CASSAGQGGGYEQYF.